This T cell receptor (beta chain) was sequenced for a study of blood T cell repertoires in COVID-19. Some clones are missing from TCRdb's copy, which holds only in-frame ones; the method was immunoSEQ multiplex PCR. In the table there are around 100,000 clones, approximately 85% of which are singletons. The CDR3 extends over 15 amino acids. Trimming cost V 4 bases and J 5 bases, with 12 bases left between them. The germline V gene has CDR1 MNHEY and CDR2 SMNVEV (reference sequence). The sequence derives from a human donor in a cohort sampled during active COVID-19. V gene TRBV27 combines with J gene TRBJ1-6, with D possibly matching TRBD1 (6 bases). Sequencing used peripheral blood. In DNA, the CDR3 is TGTGCCAGCAGTTATACAGGGTTTGATAATTCACCCCTCCACTTT. Translating it yields CASSYTGFDNSPLHF.